Given below is one T cell receptor (beta chain) in context. This sample was included in a study of T cells in Graves' hyperthyroidism and ophthalmopathy. There were TCR beta CDR3 regions amplified from RNA transcripts. First-round RT-PCR with HTBI primers amplified the TCR CDR3 region. TCRdb reprocessed the multiplex PCR reads via MiXCR and lists one record per CDR3 protein. The sample has a few hundred thousand distinct CDR3 sequences, approximately 48% seen once. The germline gives CDR1 LNHNV, CDR2 YYDKDF (reference sequence). This CDR3 is built from 16 residues. V lost 3 bases and J lost 0, with 12 bases in between.

The rearrangement uses TRBV15 and TRBJ1-3, with a possible D match to TRBD1 (6 bases). The TCR was taken from an adult woman with Graves' disease, either hyperthyroidism or ophthalmopathy (not recorded which). Sequencing input: peripheral blood or thyroid tissue (not recorded which). DNA for the CDR3: TGTGCCACCAGCAGTGAAGAAGGGGGCTCTGGAAACACCATATATTTT. The encoded protein is CATSSEEGGSGNTIYF.